The 19 T cell receptor beta chains listed next were all sequenced from one sample in a study of blood T cells in healthy people across ages. A second about 6 to 11 cycle PCR used barcoded and J-beta primers. TCRdb reprocessed the 5' RACE reads with MiXCR, giving one entry per CDR3 protein. The sample contains fewer than 1,000,000 distinct CDR3 sequences, about 47% of which appear only once. Sequenced input: blood. The receptors here all came from a man older than 75 in good health.

The chain recombines TRBV24-1 with TRBJ2-3; 8 bases agree with TRBD1. The germline V gene encodes CDR1 KGHDR and CDR2 SFDVKD. The trim removed 0 bases at V and 3 bases at J, leaving 4 bases unmatched. CDR3 length: 16 amino acids. CDR3 bases: TGTGCCACCAGTGATTTGCGCAGGGGGCGGACAGATACGCAGTATTTT. As protein: CATSDLRRGRTDTQYF.

The count of this clonotype is one. The genes are TRBV7-3 and TRBJ1-1, with D perhaps TRBD1 (5 bases). V lost 5 bases to trimming and J lost 4 bases, with 17 bases between them. In germline, CDR1 is SGHTA, CDR2 FQGTGA. The CDR3 has 15 amino acids. The CDR3 DNA reads as TGTGCCAGCAGCGCGGCCGGGGGGGAGACCACTGAAGCTTTCTTT. Protein product: CASSAAGGETTEAFF.

The chain employs TRBV5-4 and TRBJ2-3; a weak D match, TRBD2 (5 bases). V lost 4 bases and J 6 bases, leaving 12 bases between the germline ends. The CDR3 runs 13 residues. The germline CDR1 and CDR2 sequences are SGHNT and YYREEE (reference sequence). The CDR3 region has the DNA TGTGCCAGCAGCCCGGGGAGCGTGGATACGCAGTATTTT. Encoded protein: CASSPGSVDTQYF.

The rearrangement links TRBV27 to TRBJ1-3; weak D call: TRBD1 (6 bases). V dropped 2 bases and J dropped 2 bases, with 7 bases sitting between them. This CDR3 comprises 14 residues. The germline V gene has CDR1 MNHEY and CDR2 SMNVEV (reference sequence). The CDR3, as DNA: TGTGCCAGCAGTTTACGGGGGCCTGGAAACACCATATATTTT. Its translation is CASSLRGPGNTIYF.

This chain links TRBV20-1 with TRBJ2-1, with D tentatively TRBD1 or TRBD2 (5 bases each). Germline values: CDR1 DFQATT, CDR2 SNEGSKA (reference sequence). V was shortened by 2 bases and J by 10 bases, with 12 bases between the two germline ends. This CDR3 region has 12 residues. This CDR3 is CSARSGTWEQFF. DNA for the CDR3: TGCAGTGCTAGAAGTGGGACGTGGGAGCAGTTCTTC.

The V call is TRBV7-9, the J call TRBJ2-7; 10 bases are shared with TRBD2. J gave up 4 bases and V 5 bases, and 11 bases lay outside the gene matches. This CDR3 is 16 amino acids long. Germline V gene sequence: CDR1 SEHNR, CDR2 FQNEAQ (reference sequence). The CDR3 spells CASSLDRLAGVYEQYF. CDR3 nucleotides: TGTGCCAGCAGCCTAGACCGGCTAGCGGGAGTTTACGAGCAGTACTTC. Full variable domain (rest looked up from reference TRBV7-9 and TRBJ2-7): DTGVSQNPRHKITKRGQNVTFRCDPISEHNRLYWYRQTLGQGPEFLTYFQNEAQLEKSRLLSDRFSAERPKGSFSTLEIQRTEQGDSAMYLCASSLDRLAGVYEQYFGPGTRLTVT.

This chain uses TRBV20-1 with TRBJ1-4; no firm D call. This CDR3 contains 15 residues. Trimming shortened V by 6 bases and J by 8 bases, and 22 bases separated the two germline ends. Germline values: CDR1 DFQATT, CDR2 SNEGSKA (reference sequence). The DNA of the CDR3 is TGCAGTGCGCCCCGCCAGGCCCCACTGGAGGAAAAACTGTTTTTT. This sequence encodes CSAPRQAPLEEKLFF.

This chain uses TRBV7-2 with TRBJ2-3; 14 positions match TRBD2. V shed 4 bases and J 6 bases; nucleotides not matched to a gene: 3. CDR3 length equals 15 residues. The germline CDR1 and CDR2 sequences are SGHTA and FQGNSA. This CDR3 is CASSSRLAGGDTQYF. The CDR3 DNA sequence: TGTGCCAGCAGCTCCAGACTAGCGGGAGGGGATACGCAGTATTTT.

In this sample, this clonotype turned up a few times. This may stem from a read error, because a much larger clone lies one nucleotide away. The chain joins TRBV3-1 to TRBJ2-1; 8 bases map to TRBD2. Germline V gene lookup returns CDR1 LGHDT and CDR2 YNNKEL (reference sequence). This CDR3 region has 14 residues. V shed 1 base and J 10 bases; nucleotides not matched to a gene: 6. The DNA of the CDR3 is TGTGCCAGCAGCCAAGGTAGGGCGGGAGGCGAGCAGTTCTTC. Protein product: CASSQGRAGGEQFF.

In this sample, this clonotype turned up a few times. This chain links TRBV20-1 with TRBJ2-3; perhaps D is TRBD1 or TRBD2 (5 bases each). The CDR3 is 14 amino acids. V was pared by 3 bases and J by 7 bases, with 17 bases between. Per the germline V gene, CDR1 is DFQATT and CDR2 is SNEGSKA (reference sequence). CDR3 sequence (DNA): TGCAGTGCTAGTTTGAGGGGCCGGTCTAATACGCAGTATTTT. It is translated as CSASLRGRSNTQYF.

Remarks on this clonotype: Being one base from a much bigger clone, this may be a read error. Without the conserved terminal phenylalanine or tryptophan, this CDR3 likely stems from a read error. The genes are TRBV12-3 or TRBV12-4 and TRBJ2-1; TRBD1 matches at 10 bases. The CDR3 is 15 amino acids. V was clipped by 5 bases and J by 4 bases; unmatched bases: 5. As DNA, the CDR3 is TGTGCCAGCAGTGAGGGACAGGGGACGTACAATGAGCAGTTCTCC. Translation gives CASSEGQGTYNEQFS.

V is TRBV12-3 or TRBV12-4 and J is TRBJ2-7; TRBD2 matches 7 bases. V lost 5 bases and J lost 2; bases outside the gene matches: 3. The CDR3 sequence is 13 residues long. In DNA form, the CDR3 reads TGTGCCAGCAGTGGGACTACAACCTACGAGCAGTACTTC. Its protein product is CASSGTTTYEQYF.

The genes are TRBV7-2 and TRBJ2-5, with TRBD2 matching 7 bases. From germline, CDR1 is SGHTA and CDR2 FQGNSA. Trimming took 3 bases from V and 11 from J; bases not matched to a gene: 15. This CDR3 region has 15 residues. CDR3 sequence (DNA): TGTGCCAGCAGCTTTAGCGGGCTGAGCGGCAATGAGCAGTACTTC. This sequence encodes CASSFSGLSGNEQYF.

The chain combines TRBV6-2 or TRBV6-3 with TRBJ2-7; D possibly matches TRBD1 or TRBD2 (5 bases each). Looked up from germline, CDR1 is MNHEY and CDR2 is SVGEGT. With 11 bases removed from V and 5 bases from J, the gap between germline ends came to 16 bases. The CDR3 is made up of 12 amino acids. The CDR3 nucleotides are TGTGCCTGTCGGGACCTTTCCGACGAGCAGTACTTC. The encoded protein is CACRDLSDEQYF.

Note on this clonotype: A much bigger clone sits one base away, suggesting this may be a read error. The V and J genes are TRBV5-1 and TRBJ2-1; no firm D call. The germline gives CDR1 SGHRS, CDR2 YFSETQ. This CDR3 contains 15 residues. As DNA, the CDR3 is TGCGCCAGCAGCTTTACCGGGCCAGAGTACAATGAGCGGTTCTTC. It is translated as CASSFTGPEYNERFF.

The chain couples TRBV29-1 to TRBJ2-7; 10 bases agree with TRBD1. The CDR3 spans 14 residues. V gave up 3 bases and J gave up 6 bases; unmatched junction bases: 8. Germline V CDR1 and CDR2: SQVTM, ANQGSEA. This chain's CDR3 is CSVEGQGSLAEQYF. The CDR3 DNA sequence: TGCAGCGTTGAGGGACAGGGGAGTTTGGCCGAGCAGTACTTC.

This clonotype came up once. The chain recombines TRBV6-6 with TRBJ2-5, with a tentative D call TRBD1 (6 bases). Germline V gene data show CDR1 as MNHNY and CDR2 as SVGAGI (reference sequence). The CDR3 runs to 15 residues. The germline V and J ends were trimmed by 5 bases and 1 base, with 14 bases remaining between them. CDR3 sequence (DNA): TGTGCCAGCAGTACTCCGGGACACGGCCAAGAGACCCAGTACTTC. Translated, it gives CASSTPGHGQETQYF.

This clonotype was counted between two and nine times. The V gene is TRBV2, the J gene TRBJ2-3, with 9 bases identical to TRBD1. After removal of 6 bases from V and 2 bases from J, the junction contained 6 bases not matched to a gene. Germline V lookup: CDR1 SNHLY, CDR2 FYNNEI. CDR3 length: 15 amino acids. CDR3 residues: CASSYGTGNTDTQYF. CDR3 nucleotide sequence: TGTGCCAGCAGCTACGGGACAGGGAACACAGATACGCAGTATTTT.

The rearrangement uses TRBV20-1 and TRBJ2-5; 10 positions agree with TRBD2. Trimming took 0 bases from V and 2 from J; bases not matched to a gene: 18. Germline CDR1 DFQATT, CDR2 SNEGSKA (reference sequence). This CDR3 has 20 amino acids. CDR3 loop: CSARDLSGRANLGRQETQYF. DNA for the CDR3: TGCAGTGCTAGAGATCTGAGCGGGAGGGCCAATTTGGGTAGGCAAGAGACCCAGTACTTC.